This TCR beta chain was sequenced for a study of T cell responses to AZD1222 COVID-19 vaccine. The CDR3 totals 14 residues. Between the trimmed V and J ends, which lost 2 bases and 7 bases, there was a span of 15 bases. Germline V gene sequence: CDR1 SGHNT, CDR2 YENEEA. Produced via immunoSEQ multiplex PCR; TCRdb's table is partial and in-frame only. The data hold more than 110,000 clones, with approximately 85% observed a single time. The sequence was collected from an adult in good health. The chain is built from TRBV11-3 and TRBJ2-7; the D gene is possibly TRBD1 (6 bases). The input for sequencing was peripheral blood, taken on day 0 of AZD1222 vaccination. CDR3 in DNA: TGTGCCAGCAGCTTAATGGGTACCGGGACAGAGCAGTACTTC. Its protein is CASSLMGTGTEQYF.